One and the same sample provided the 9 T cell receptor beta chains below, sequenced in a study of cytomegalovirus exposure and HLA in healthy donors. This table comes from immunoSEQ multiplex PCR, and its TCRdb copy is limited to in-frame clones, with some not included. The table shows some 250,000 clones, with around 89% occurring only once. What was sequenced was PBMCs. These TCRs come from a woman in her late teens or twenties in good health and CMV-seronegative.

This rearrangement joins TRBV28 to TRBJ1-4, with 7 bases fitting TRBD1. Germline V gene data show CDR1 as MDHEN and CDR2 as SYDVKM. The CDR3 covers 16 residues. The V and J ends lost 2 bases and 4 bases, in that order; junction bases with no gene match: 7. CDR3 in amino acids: CASSLLRDRSNEKLFF. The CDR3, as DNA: TGTGCCAGCAGTTTACTCCGGGACAGAAGTAATGAAAAACTGTTTTTT.

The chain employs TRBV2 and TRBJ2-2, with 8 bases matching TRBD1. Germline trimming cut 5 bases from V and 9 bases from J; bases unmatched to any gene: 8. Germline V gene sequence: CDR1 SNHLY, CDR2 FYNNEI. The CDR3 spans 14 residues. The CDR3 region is CASSPDRVFRELFF. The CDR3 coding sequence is TGTGCCAGCAGTCCGGACAGGGTGTTCCGGGAGCTGTTTTTT.

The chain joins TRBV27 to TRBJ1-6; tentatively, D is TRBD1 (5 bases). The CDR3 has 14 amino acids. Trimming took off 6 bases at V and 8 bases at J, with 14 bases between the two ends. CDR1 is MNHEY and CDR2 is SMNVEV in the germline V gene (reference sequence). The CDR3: CASSIARVYSPLHF. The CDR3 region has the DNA TGTGCCAGCAGCATTGCCAGGGTCTATTCACCCCTCCACTTT.

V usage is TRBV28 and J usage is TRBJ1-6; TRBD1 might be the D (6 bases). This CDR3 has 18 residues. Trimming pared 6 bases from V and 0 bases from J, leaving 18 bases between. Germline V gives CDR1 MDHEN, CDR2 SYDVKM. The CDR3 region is CASSLENRVSSYNSPLHF. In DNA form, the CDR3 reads TGTGCCAGCAGCCTCGAGAACAGGGTCAGCTCCTATAATTCACCCCTCCACTTT.

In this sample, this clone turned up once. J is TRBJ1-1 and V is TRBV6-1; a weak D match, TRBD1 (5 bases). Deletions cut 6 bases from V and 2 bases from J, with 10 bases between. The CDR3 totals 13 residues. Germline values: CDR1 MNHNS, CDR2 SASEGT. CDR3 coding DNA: TGTGCCAGCAGCCCCAGGGAAAACACTGAAGCTTTCTTT. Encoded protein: CASSPRENTEAFF.

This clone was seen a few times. CDR3 in DNA: TGTGCCAGTAGTATTCTGGCGGGTGAAGCTTTCTTT. Its protein is CASSILAGEAFF. The chain has TRBV19 and TRBJ1-1; D gene ambiguous. Trimming cost V 3 bases and J 7 bases, with 9 bases left between them. This CDR3 spans 12 amino acids. Per germline, CDR1 LNHDA and CDR2 SQIVND (reference sequence).

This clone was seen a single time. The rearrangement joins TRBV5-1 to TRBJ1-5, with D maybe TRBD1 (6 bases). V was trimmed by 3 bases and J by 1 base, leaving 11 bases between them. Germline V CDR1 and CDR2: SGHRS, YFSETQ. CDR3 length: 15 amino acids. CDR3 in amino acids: CASSYTTGSNQPQHF. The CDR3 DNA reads TGCGCCAGCAGCTATACGACAGGCAGCAATCAGCCCCAGCATTTT.

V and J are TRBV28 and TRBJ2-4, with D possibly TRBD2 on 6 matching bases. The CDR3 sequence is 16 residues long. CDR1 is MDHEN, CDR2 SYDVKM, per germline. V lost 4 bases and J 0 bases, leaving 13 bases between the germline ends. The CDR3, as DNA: TGTGCCAGCAGTTCCGGGACTGAGCTAGCCAAAAACATTCAGTACTTC. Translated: CASSSGTELAKNIQYF.

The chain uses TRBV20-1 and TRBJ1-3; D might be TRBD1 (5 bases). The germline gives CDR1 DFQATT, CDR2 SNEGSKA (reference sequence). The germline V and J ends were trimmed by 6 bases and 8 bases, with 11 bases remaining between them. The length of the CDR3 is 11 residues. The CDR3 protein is CSAPSGDTIYF. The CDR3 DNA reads TGCAGTGCCCCCTCGGGGGACACCATATATTTT.